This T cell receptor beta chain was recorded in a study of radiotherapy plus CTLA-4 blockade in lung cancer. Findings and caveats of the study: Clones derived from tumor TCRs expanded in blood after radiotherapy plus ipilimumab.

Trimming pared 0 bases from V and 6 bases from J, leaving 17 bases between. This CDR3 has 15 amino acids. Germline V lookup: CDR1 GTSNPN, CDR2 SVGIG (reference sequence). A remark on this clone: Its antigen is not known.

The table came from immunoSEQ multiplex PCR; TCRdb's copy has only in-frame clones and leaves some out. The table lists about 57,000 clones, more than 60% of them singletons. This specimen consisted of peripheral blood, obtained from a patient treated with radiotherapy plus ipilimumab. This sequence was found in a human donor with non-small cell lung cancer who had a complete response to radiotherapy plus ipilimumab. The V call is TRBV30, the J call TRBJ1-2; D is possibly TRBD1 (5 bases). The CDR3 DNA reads TGTGCCTGGAGTGTACTGGGGCCGAACCGGGATGGCTACACCTTC. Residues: CAWSVLGPNRDGYTF.